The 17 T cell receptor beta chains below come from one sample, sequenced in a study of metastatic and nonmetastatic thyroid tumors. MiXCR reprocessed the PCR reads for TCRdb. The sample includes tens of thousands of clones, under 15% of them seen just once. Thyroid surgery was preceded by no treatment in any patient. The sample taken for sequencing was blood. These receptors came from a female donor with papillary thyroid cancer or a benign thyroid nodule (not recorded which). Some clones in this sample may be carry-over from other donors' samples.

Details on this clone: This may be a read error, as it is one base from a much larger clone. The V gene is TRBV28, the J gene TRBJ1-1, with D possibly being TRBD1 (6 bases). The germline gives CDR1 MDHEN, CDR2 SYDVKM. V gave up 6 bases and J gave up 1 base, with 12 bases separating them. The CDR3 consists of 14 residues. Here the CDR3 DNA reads TGTGCCAGCAGCTCGGGGGGGCGGAACACTGAAGCTTTCTTT. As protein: CASSSGGRNTEAFF.

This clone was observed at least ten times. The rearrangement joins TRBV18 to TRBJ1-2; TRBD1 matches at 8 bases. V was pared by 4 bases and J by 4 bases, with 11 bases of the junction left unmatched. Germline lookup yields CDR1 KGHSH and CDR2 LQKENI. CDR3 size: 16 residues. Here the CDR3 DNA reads TGTGCCAGCTCACTTATGACAGGGGATTCCCCCTATGGCTACACCTTC. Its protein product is CASSLMTGDSPYGYTF.

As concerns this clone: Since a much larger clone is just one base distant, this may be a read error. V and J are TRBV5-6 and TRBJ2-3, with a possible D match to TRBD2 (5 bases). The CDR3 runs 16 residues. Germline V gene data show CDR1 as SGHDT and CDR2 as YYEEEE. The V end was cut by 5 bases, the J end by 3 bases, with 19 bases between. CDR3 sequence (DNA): TGTGCCAGCAGACGCACCCTGGGCGGGCGGACAGATACGCAGTATTTT. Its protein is CASRRTLGGRTDTQYF.

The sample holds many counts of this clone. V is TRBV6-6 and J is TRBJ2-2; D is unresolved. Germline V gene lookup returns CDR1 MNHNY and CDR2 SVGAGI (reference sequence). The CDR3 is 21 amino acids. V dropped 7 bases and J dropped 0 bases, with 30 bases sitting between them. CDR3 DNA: TGTGCCAGCAACAAGGGTCTTTTGGGTGACACCTCGTCAGCGAACACCGGGGAGCTGTTTTTT. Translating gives CASNKGLLGDTSSANTGELFF.

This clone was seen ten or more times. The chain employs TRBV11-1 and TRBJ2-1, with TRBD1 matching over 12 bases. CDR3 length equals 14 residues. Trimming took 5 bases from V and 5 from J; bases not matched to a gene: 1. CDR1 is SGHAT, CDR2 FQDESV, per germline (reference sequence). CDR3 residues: CASSRDRGHNEQFF. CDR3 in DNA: TGTGCCAGCAGCAGGGACAGGGGGCACAATGAGCAGTTCTTC. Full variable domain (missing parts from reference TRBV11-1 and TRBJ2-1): EAEVAQSPRYKITEKSQAVAFWCDPISGHATLYWYRQILGQGPELLVQFQDESVVDDSQLPKDRFSAERLKGVDSTLKIQPAELGDSAMYLCASSRDRGHNEQFFGPGTRLTVL.

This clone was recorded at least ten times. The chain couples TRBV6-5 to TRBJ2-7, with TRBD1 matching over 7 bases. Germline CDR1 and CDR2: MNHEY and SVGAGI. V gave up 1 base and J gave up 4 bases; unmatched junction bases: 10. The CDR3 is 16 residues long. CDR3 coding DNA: TGTGCCAGCAGTTACTTTCCACCGGGACAGAGTTACGAGCAGTACTTC. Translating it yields CASSYFPPGQSYEQYF.

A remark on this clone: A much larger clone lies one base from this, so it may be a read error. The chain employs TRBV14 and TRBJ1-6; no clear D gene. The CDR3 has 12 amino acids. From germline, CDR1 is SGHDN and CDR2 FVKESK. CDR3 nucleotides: TGTGCCAGCAGCCAGGGCTATTCACCCCCCCACTTT. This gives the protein CASSQGYSPPHF.

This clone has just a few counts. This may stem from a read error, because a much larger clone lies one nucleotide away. The CDR3: CSARSRGNTEAFF. DNA of the CDR3: TGCAGTGCTAGATCCAGGGGCAACACTGAAGCTTTCTTT. The rearrangement uses TRBV20-1 and TRBJ1-1, with D possibly matching TRBD1 (6 bases). CDR3 length: 13 residues. The V gene's germline CDR1 is DFQATT and CDR2 SNEGSKA (reference sequence). Trimming cost V 2 bases and J 2 bases, with 9 bases left between them.

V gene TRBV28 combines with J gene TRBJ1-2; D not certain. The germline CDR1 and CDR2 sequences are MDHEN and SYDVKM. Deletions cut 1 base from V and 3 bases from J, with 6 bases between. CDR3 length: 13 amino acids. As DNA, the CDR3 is TGTGCCAGCAGTTTATTCAGGTACTATGGCTACACCTTC. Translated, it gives CASSLFRYYGYTF.

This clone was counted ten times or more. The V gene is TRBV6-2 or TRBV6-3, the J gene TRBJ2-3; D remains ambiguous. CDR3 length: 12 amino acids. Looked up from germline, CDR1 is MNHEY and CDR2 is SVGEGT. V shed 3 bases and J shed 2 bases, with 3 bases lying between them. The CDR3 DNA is TGTGCCAGCAGTTATACCACAGATACGCAGTATTTT. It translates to CASSYTTDTQYF.

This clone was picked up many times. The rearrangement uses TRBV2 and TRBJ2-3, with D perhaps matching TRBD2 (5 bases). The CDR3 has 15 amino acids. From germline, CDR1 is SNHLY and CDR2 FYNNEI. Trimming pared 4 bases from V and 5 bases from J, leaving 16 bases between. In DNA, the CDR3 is TGTGCCAGCAGTGGGTTAGCTTCCCGGGGAGATACGCAGTATTTT. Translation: CASSGLASRGDTQYF.

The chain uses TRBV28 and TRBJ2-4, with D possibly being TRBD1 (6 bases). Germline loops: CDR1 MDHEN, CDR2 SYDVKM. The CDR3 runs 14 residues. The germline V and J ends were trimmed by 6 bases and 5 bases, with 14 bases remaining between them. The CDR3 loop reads CASSTTGTQNIQYF. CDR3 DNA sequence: TGTGCCAGCAGCACAACAGGGACCCAAAACATTCAGTACTTC. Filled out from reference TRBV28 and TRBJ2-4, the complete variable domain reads DVKVTQSSRYLVKRTGEKVFLECVQDMDHENMFWYRQDPGLGLRLIYFSYDVKMKEKGDIPEGYSVSREKKERFSLILESASTNQTSMYLCASSTTGTQNIQYFGAGTRLSVL.

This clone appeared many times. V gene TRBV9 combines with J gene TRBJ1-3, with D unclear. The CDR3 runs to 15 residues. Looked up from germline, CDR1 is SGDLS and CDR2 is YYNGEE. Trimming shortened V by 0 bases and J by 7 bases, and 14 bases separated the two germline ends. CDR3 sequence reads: CASSVETARDNTIYF. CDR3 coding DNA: TGTGCCAGCAGCGTAGAAACAGCCCGAGATAACACCATATATTTT.

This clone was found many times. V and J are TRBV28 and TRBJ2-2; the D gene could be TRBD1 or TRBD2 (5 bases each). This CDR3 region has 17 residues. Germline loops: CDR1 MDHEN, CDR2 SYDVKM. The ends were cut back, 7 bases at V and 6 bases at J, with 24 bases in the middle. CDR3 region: CASISARRGLPAGELFF. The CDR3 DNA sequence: TGTGCCAGCATATCCGCTCGCCGGGGCCTCCCCGCCGGGGAGCTGTTTTTT.

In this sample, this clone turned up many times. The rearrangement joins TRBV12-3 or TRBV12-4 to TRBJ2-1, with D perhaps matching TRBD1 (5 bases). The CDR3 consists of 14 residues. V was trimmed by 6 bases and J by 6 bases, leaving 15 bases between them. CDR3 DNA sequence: TGTGCCAGCAGACAGGAGAGGTGGGCCAATGAGCAGTTCTTC. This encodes CASRQERWANEQFF.

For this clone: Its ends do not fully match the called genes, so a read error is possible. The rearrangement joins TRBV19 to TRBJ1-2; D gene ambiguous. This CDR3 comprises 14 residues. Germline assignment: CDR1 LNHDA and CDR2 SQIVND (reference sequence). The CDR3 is CASSIGLSDYCYTF. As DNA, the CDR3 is TGTGCCAGTAGTATAGGTCTCTCAGACTATTGCTACACCTTC.

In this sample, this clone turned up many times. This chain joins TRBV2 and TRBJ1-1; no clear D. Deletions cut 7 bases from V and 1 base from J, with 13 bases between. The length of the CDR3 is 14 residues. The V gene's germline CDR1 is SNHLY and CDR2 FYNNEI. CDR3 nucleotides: TGTGCCAGCATTAGCCGGGTTGGGAACACTGAAGCTTTCTTT. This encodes CASISRVGNTEAFF.